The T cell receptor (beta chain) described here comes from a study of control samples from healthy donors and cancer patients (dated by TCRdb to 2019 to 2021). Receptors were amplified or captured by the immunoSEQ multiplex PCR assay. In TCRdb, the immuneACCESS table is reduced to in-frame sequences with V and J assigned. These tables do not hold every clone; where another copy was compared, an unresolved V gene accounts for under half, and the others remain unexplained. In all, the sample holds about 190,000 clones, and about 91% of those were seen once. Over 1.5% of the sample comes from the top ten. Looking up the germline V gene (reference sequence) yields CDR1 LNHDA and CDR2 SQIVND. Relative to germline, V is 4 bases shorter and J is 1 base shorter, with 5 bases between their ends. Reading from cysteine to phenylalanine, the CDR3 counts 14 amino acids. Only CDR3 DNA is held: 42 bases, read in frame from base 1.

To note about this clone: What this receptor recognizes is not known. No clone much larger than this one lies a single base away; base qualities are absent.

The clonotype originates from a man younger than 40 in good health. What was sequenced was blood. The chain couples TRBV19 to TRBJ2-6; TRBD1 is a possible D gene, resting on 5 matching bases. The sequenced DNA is TGTGCCAGTAGTACAGGGTCTGGGGCCAACGTCCTGACTTTC. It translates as CASSTGSGANVLTF.